This T cell receptor beta chain appears in the sequencing data of a study of shared T cell receptors in the human thymus. Germline V CDR1 and CDR2: SGHDN, FVKESK. The CDR3 has 14 amino acids. The V end lost 4 bases, the J end lost 4 bases, and 13 bases lay between the germline ends. TCRdb keeps only in-frame clones here, not all; method: immunoSEQ multiplex PCR. The sample shows just under 550,000 clones, around three quarters of them seen only once. This sample was also put to use in a study of human thymus T cells.

Material: thymocytes. The rearrangement joins TRBV14 to TRBJ1-2; D is unresolved. The TCR originated in a boy under three years old with a congenital heart defect. This CDR3 is CASSPPSPPYGYTF. The DNA of the CDR3 is TGTGCCAGCAGCCCGCCGAGCCCTCCCTATGGCTACACCTTC.